Listed below are T cell receptor beta chains from one sample, sequenced in a study of shared clonotypes between healthy human individuals. Sequencing used immunoSEQ multiplex PCR; TCRdb keeps in-frame clones, though not all of them. The sample shows 1.6 million or so clones, roughly 98.5% of them seen only once. The specimen sequenced was naive CD4+ T cells sorted from blood. The receptor set was obtained from a man younger than 40 in good health. Each CDR3 is given with its conserved first and last residue. A D gene is named only where the DNA matches it firmly. For some rows the clone size is stated as once, few or many, or as a class when expanded; others skip it.

j_call v_call clone_size d_call cdr3_nt cdr3_aa
TRBJ2-4 TRBV14 NA TRBD1 TGTGCCAGCAGCCAACTCTCGGACAGGGGACCCAAAAACATTCAGTACTTC CASSQLSDRGPKNIQYF
TRBJ2-7 TRBV6-5 NA NA TGTGCCAGCAGTTACTCTTGGACAGCCAGCTCCTACGAGCAGTACTTC CASSYSWTASSYEQYF
TRBJ2-7 TRBV9 NA NA TGTGCCAGCAGCGTAGCTACGAACGGCTACGAGCAGTACTTC CASSVATNGYEQYF
TRBJ1-5 TRBV7-2 NA NA TGTGCCAGCAGCTTAGAGGGGCCCAGGGGTCAGCCCCAGCATTTT CASSLEGPRGQPQHF
TRBJ2-1 TRBV19 NA TRBD2 TGTGCCAGTCTCGACAGGGTGTCGCTAGCGGGAGGGTACAATGAGCAGTTCTTC CASLDRVSLAGGYNEQFF
TRBJ2-1 TRBV11-3 NA NA TGTGCCAGCAGCCCGTCTCGGGGGCACAATGAGCAGTTCTTC CASSPSRGHNEQFF
TRBJ2-4 TRBV2 NA NA TGTGCCAGCAATAGAGCCAAAAACATTCAGTACTTC CASNRAKNIQYF
TRBJ2-7 TRBV28 NA NA TGTGCCAGCAGCCCCCGGTGGAGTCGGGAGCAGTACTTC CASSPRWSREQYF
TRBJ1-1 TRBV18 NA NA TGTGCCAGCTCAACGATGAACACTGAAGCTTTCTTT CASSTMNTEAFF
TRBJ2-7 TRBV28 NA NA TGTGCCAGCAGTTCCAATGTCTTCAGTATCTCCTACGAGCAGTACTTC CASSSNVFSISYEQYF
TRBJ2-1 TRBV5-1 NA NA TGCGCCAGCAGCCCGGGACACAGCTCCTACAATGAGCAGTTCTTC CASSPGHSSYNEQFF
TRBJ1-1 TRBV5-1 NA TRBD1 TGCGCCAGCAGCATTACAGGGGGCACTGAAGCTTTCTTT CASSITGGTEAFF
TRBJ1-2 TRBV6-1 NA NA TGTGCCAGCAGTCTTGGGGGGTTGGGCTATGGCTACACCTTC CASSLGGLGYGYTF
TRBJ1-5 TRBV18 NA NA TGTGCCAGCTCACCAAAAGGCACACTTAGCAATCAGCCCCAGCATTTT CASSPKGTLSNQPQHF
TRBJ2-3 TRBV7-9 NA NA TGTGCCAGCAGCCACGGGGGCGGACCCACAGATACGCAGTATTTT CASSHGGGPTDTQYF
TRBJ2-5 TRBV21-1 NA NA TGTGCCAGCAGCCGGACCGCGGACAAGGGCATAGAGACCCAGTACTTC CASSRTADKGIETQYF
TRBJ2-5 TRBV12-2 NA NA TGTGCAAGTCGCTCGTCTAGGGGACAGGGGTTGGTGCGGGAGACCCAGTACTTC CASRSSRGQGLVRETQYF
TRBJ2-3 TRBV7-6 NA NA TGTGCCAGCAGCCTAATGCTAGGGGGTGGCACAGATACGCAGTATTTT CASSLMLGGGTDTQYF
TRBJ2-7 TRBV6-1 NA TRBD2 TGTGCCAGCAGGACTAGCGGAACCTACGAGCAGTACTTC CASRTSGTYEQYF
TRBJ2-1 TRBV6-5 NA NA TGTGCCAGCAGTTATCCGGGGAGCTCCTACAATGAGCAGTTCTTC CASSYPGSSYNEQFF
TRBJ1-1 TRBV6-1 NA TRBD1 TGTGCCAGCAGGGGGGGGACAGAGAGGAACACTGAAGCTTTCTTT CASRGGTERNTEAFF
TRBJ2-5 TRBV18 NA NA TGTGCCAGCTCACCAGGGCAACAAGAGACCCAGTACTTC CASSPGQQETQYF
TRBJ1-1 TRBV5-6 NA TRBD1 TGTGCCAGCAGCTTGGACAGGGGGCCCCAGGCTTTCTTT CASSLDRGPQAFF
TRBJ1-1 TRBV11-2 NA NA TGTGCCAGCACCCTGGGGGTCAACACTGAAGCTTTCTTT CASTLGVNTEAFF
TRBJ1-5 TRBV10-3 NA TRBD1 TGTGCCATCAGTCAGAGTCGCCAGGGGGATTTGCCCCAGCATTTT CAISQSRQGDLPQHF
TRBJ1-2 TRBV5-1 NA NA TGCGCCAGCAGCTTGGCCTCTGGTACAGGAACCAACTATGGCTACACCTTC CASSLASGTGTNYGYTF
TRBJ1-1 TRBV5-1 NA TRBD1 TGCGCCAGCAGTCGGGACAGATTGAACACTGAAGCTTTCTTT CASSRDRLNTEAFF
TRBJ1-5 TRBV30 NA NA TGTGCCTGGGGAGGAACGAGTCAGCCCCAGCATTTT CAWGGTSQPQHF
TRBJ1-2 TRBV7-2 NA NA TGTGCCAGCAGCCCAGGACTCTATGGCTACACCTTC CASSPGLYGYTF
TRBJ2-1 TRBV4-3 NA TRBD2 TGCGCCAGCAGCAAAGAAGGGGATAGCGGGTTTTACAATGAGCAGTTCTTC CASSKEGDSGFYNEQFF
TRBJ2-2 TRBV5-1 NA TRBD1 TGCGCCAGCAGCTTGGAGGGACAGGGGGCGATTGTCCGGGAGCTGTTTTTT CASSLEGQGAIVRELFF
TRBJ2-7 TRBV10-2 NA TRBD2 TGCGCCAGCTCGTTACAAGGTTCTTTAGGGTCTAGCGGGAGGCGCGAGCAGTACTTC CASSLQGSLGSSGRREQYF
TRBJ2-3 TRBV5-1 NA NA TGCGCCAGCAAAAAACCCAACAGGGAGGCCACTAGCACAGATACGCAGTATTTT CASKKPNREATSTDTQYF
TRBJ2-6 TRBV7-9 NA NA TGTGCCAGCAGCGAGCACGGGGCTCTAAGTGGGGCCAACGTCCTGACTTTC CASSEHGALSGANVLTF
TRBJ2-7 TRBV9 once TRBD2 TGTGCCAGCAGCACCAGCGGGAGCCAGTCCTACGAGCAGTACTTC CASSTSGSQSYEQYF
TRBJ1-4 TRBV7-7 once NA TGTGCCAGCAGCTCCGACATGGGCGAAAAACTGTTTTTT CASSSDMGEKLFF
TRBJ2-1 TRBV7-2 NA NA TGTGCCAGCAGCCCGGGACAATCCTATGAGCAGTTCTTC CASSPGQSYEQFF
TRBJ1-2 TRBV7-2 NA TRBD1 TGTGCCAGCAGCTCACGACAGGGCGTGAGCTATGGCTACACCTTC CASSSRQGVSYGYTF
TRBJ2-7 TRBV5-4 once TRBD2 TGTGCCAGCAGCTCGGAGACTAGCGCCTACGAGCAGTACTTC CASSSETSAYEQYF